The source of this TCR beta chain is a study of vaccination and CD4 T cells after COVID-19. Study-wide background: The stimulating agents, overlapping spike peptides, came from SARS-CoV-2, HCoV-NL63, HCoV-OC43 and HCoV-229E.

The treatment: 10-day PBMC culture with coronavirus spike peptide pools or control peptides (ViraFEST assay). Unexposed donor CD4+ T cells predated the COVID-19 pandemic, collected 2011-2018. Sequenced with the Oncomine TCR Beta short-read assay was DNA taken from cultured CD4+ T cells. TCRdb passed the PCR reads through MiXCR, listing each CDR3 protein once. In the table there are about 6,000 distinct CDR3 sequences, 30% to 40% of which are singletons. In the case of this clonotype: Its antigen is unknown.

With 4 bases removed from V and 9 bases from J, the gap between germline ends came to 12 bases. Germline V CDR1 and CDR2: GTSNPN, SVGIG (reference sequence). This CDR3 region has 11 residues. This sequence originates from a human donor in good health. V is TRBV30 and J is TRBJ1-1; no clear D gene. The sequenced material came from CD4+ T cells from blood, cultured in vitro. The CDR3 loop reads CAWTARIKAFF. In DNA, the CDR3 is TGTGCCTGGACCGCCCGCATTAAAGCTTTCTTT.